These T cell receptor beta chains were read from a single sample in a study of T-cell memory formation after mild COVID-19. TCRdb ran MiXCR on the 5' RACE reads and lists one entry per CDR3 protein. Counted here are approximately 410,000 distinct CDR3 sequences, about a quarter occurring once; the ten biggest clones make up around 13%. Material for sequencing was PBMCs or a T cell subset sorted from them (not recorded which). The receptors originated from an adult woman who had mild COVID-19 (a few samples of this study predate the infection). Cell type and time point are not known. The CDR3 runs from the conserved cysteine through the conserved F or W. The order of the fields is clone size, D gene, J gene, V gene, CDR3 protein, CDR3 DNA. The D gene is left open where the match is weak. Clone size, where shown, is once, few, many, or a class for clones that have expanded.

NA	TRBD1	TRBJ1-2	TRBV28	CASSFTFTGTDDGYTF	TGTGCCAGCAGTTTCACCTTTACCGGGACAGACGATGGCTACACCTTC
many	TRBD2	TRBJ2-3	TRBV7-9	CASSSPGLAVTDTQYF	TGTGCCAGCAGCTCCCCGGGGCTAGCGGTCACAGATACGCAGTATTTT
NA	TRBD1	TRBJ1-5	TRBV7-8	CASSPLTDRVHF	TGTGCCAGCAGCCCCCTGACGGACAGGGTACATTTT
NA	NA	TRBJ2-1	TRBV6-2/TRBV6-3	CASMDRAARGRLASYNDWQFF	TGTGCCAGCATGGACAGGGCCGCAAGAGGAAGACTAGCGAGTTACAATGATTGGCAGTTCTTC
many	NA	TRBJ1-1	TRBV5-1	CASSLDRSDTEAFF	TGCGCCAGCAGCTTGGACAGGTCGGACACTGAAGCTTTCTTT
NA	TRBD2	TRBJ2-7	TRBV12-3/TRBV12-4	CASSFCLAGGELDSYEQYF	TGTGCCAGCAGTTTCTGCCTAGCGGGAGGCGAGTTGGACTCCTACGAGCAGTACTTC
once	TRBD1	TRBJ1-1	TRBV4-1	CASSPQGVSGAFF	TGCGCCAGCAGCCCCCAGGGGGTATCAGGGGCTTTCTTT
NA	NA	TRBJ1-3	TRBV7-9	CASSLEAGNTIYF	TGTGCCAGCAGCTTAGAGGCTGGAAACACCATATATTTT
NA	NA	TRBJ2-2	TRBV21-1	CASSASWGADPDSTGELFF	TGTGCCAGCAGCGCCTCTTGGGGGGCGGACCCCGACAGCACCGGGGAGCTGTTTTTT
few	NA	TRBJ2-5	TRBV12-3/TRBV12-4	CASSAGLKETQYF	TGTGCCAGCAGCGCCGGACTCAAAGAGACCCAGTACTTC
NA	TRBD2	TRBJ2-3	TRBV24-1	CATSDYALAGGSTDTQYF	TGTGCCACCAGTGACTACGCTCTAGCGGGAGGAAGCACAGATACGCAGTATTTT
NA	NA	TRBJ2-7	TRBV20-1	CSAVPGHLSSYEQYF	TGCAGTGCTGTTCCGGGACACCTAAGCTCCTACGAGCAGTACTTC
few	TRBD1	TRBJ2-7	TRBV11-2	CASSLVRGPWEQYF	TGTGCCAGCAGCTTAGTCAGGGGGCCATGGGAGCAGTACTTC
few	NA	TRBJ2-1	TRBV9	CASSGHTNEQFF	TGTGCCAGCAGCGGCCATACTAATGAGCAGTTCTTC
few	TRBD2	TRBJ2-7	TRBV20-1	CSARRPGLAGGHSYEQYF	TGCAGTGCTAGACGTCCGGGACTAGCGGGGGGCCACTCCTACGAGCAGTACTTC
few	NA	TRBJ2-7	TRBV2	CASGGMGHEQYF	TGTGCCAGCGGAGGTATGGGGCACGAGCAGTACTTC
few	TRBD2	TRBJ2-3	TRBV29-1	CSVAPPLAGGPDGTADTQYF	TGCAGCGTTGCTCCTCCACTAGCGGGAGGGCCTGACGGCACGGCAGATACGCAGTATTTT
few	TRBD2	TRBJ2-7	TRBV6-2/TRBV6-3	CASRREVLTYEQYF	TGTGCCAGCAGGCGGGAGGTCCTAACCTACGAGCAGTACTTC
NA	TRBD2	TRBJ2-5	TRBV29-1	CSVEDSGGVETQYF	TGCAGCGTTGAAGATTCTGGGGGGGTGGAGACCCAGTACTTC
NA	NA	TRBJ2-2	TRBV7-2	CASSRPPGAPLTGELFF	TGTGCCAGCAGCCGACCCCCGGGGGCCCCTCTCACCGGGGAGCTGTTTTTT
NA	TRBD1	TRBJ1-1	TRBV7-9	CASSPGQGVNTEAFF	TGTGCCAGCAGCCCCGGACAGGGCGTGAACACTGAAGCTTTCTTT
few	TRBD1	TRBJ2-7	TRBV5-1	CASSWGDRTNDEQYF	TGCGCCAGCAGCTGGGGGGACAGGACCAACGACGAGCAGTACTTC
few	NA	TRBJ2-1	TRBV29-1	CSVEPRRLHGQFF	TGCAGCGTTGAACCCCGACGGCTACATGGGCAGTTCTTC
NA	NA	TRBJ2-7	TRBV7-3	CASSPFAPRLAEQYF	TGTGCCAGCAGCCCCTTCGCGCCGAGACTTGCCGAGCAGTACTTC
few	TRBD2	TRBJ2-1	TRBV27	CASSLFGGSPYNEQFF	TGTGCCAGCAGTTTATTCGGGGGGAGCCCCTACAATGAGCAGTTCTTC
few	TRBD2	TRBJ2-3	TRBV7-3	CASSLADPGGRGTDTQYF	TGTGCCAGCAGCTTAGCAGATCCGGGGGGACGAGGCACAGATACGCAGTATTTT
few	TRBD1	TRBJ1-1	TRBV7-6	CASSLAGQGAFTEAFF	TGTGCCAGCAGCTTAGCAGGACAGGGGGCTTTCACTGAAGCTTTCTTT
NA	NA	TRBJ2-7	TRBV12-3/TRBV12-4	CASSFGAAYEQYF	TGTGCCAGCAGTTTTGGGGCAGCCTACGAGCAGTACTTC
few	NA	TRBJ2-5	TRBV19	CATTKETQYF	TGTGCCACGACGAAAGAGACCCAGTACTTC
many	TRBD2	TRBJ2-7	TRBV12-3/TRBV12-4	CASSLGTSGFSYEQYF	TGTGCCAGCAGTTTAGGGACTAGCGGGTTCTCCTACGAGCAGTACTTC
few	TRBD1	TRBJ1-2	TRBV7-9	CASSSRGALGGYTF	TGTGCCAGCAGCTCCAGGGGGGCCCTGGGGGGCTACACCTTC
NA	TRBD2	TRBJ2-7	TRBV6-6	CASIITSGSHEQYF	TGTGCCAGCATCATCACTAGCGGGAGTCACGAGCAGTACTTC
NA	NA	TRBJ1-1	TRBV2	CASRSGRTEAFF	TGTGCCAGCAGGTCGGGGAGGACTGAAGCTTTCTTT
NA	NA	TRBJ1-2	TRBV6-2/TRBV6-3	CASSYRDNYGYTF	TGTGCCAGCAGTTACCGGGACAACTATGGCTACACCTTC
NA	NA	TRBJ2-1	TRBV18	CASSPPNRLSSYNEQFF	TGTGCCAGCTCACCACCTAACCGATTAAGCTCCTACAATGAGCAGTTCTTC
NA	NA	TRBJ2-7	TRBV28	CASSFPLRGAGYEQYF	TGTGCCAGCAGTTTCCCACTACGGGGGGCAGGGTACGAGCAGTACTTC